These 9 T cell receptor beta chains came from one sample sequenced in a study of T-cell memory formation after mild COVID-19. TCRdb used MiXCR to reprocess the 5' RACE reads, holding one entry per CDR3 protein. Of hundreds of thousands of distinct CDR3 sequences in the sample, 15% to 20% were seen once. The sample taken for sequencing was PBMCs or a T cell subset sorted from them (not recorded which). The origin of the receptors is a man aged 18 to 30 who had mild COVID-19 (a few samples of this study predate the infection). Cell type and time point are not known.

This chain joins TRBV30 and TRBJ2-3; possibly TRBD2 for D (6 bases). This CDR3 is 14 amino acids long. CDR1 and CDR2 from the germline V gene are GTSNPN and SVGIG (reference sequence). V lost 3 bases and J 2 bases, leaving 12 bases between the germline ends. CDR3 sequence reads: CAWRLTRPTDTQYF. The CDR3 DNA sequence: TGTGCCTGGAGACTGACTAGGCCCACAGATACGCAGTATTTT.

This clonotype was detected only a few times. The V call is TRBV7-2, the J call TRBJ2-3; TRBD2 matches 9 bases. V shed 0 bases and J 1 base; nucleotides not matched to a gene: 2. CDR1 and CDR2 from the germline V gene are SGHTA and FQGNSA. This CDR3 region has 16 residues. The CDR3 sequence is CASSLAERGGTDTQYF. The CDR3 DNA follows: TGTGCCAGCAGCTTAGCTGAGCGGGGGGGCACAGATACGCAGTATTTT.

This clonotype was counted many times. The chain carries TRBV7-2 and TRBJ2-1; D gene unclear. The CDR3 is 15 residues long. V was pared by 2 bases and J by 7 bases, with 15 bases between. Germline CDR1 is SGHTA and CDR2 is FQGNSA. This chain's CDR3 is CASSLLGGIWNEQFF. The CDR3 DNA reads TGTGCCAGCAGCTTATTGGGCGGCATCTGGAATGAGCAGTTCTTC.

The gene calls are TRBV6-5 and TRBJ2-1; 12 bases agree with TRBD2. Per the germline V gene, CDR1 is MNHEY and CDR2 is SVGAGI. V lost 3 bases, J lost 9 bases, and 6 bases stayed unmatched. There are 15 residues in the CDR3. For the CDR3, the DNA is TGTGCCAGCAGTTATACTAGCGGGGGGTGGAGTGAGCAGTTCTTC. This sequence encodes CASSYTSGGWSEQFF.

This clonotype was detected only a few times. The gene calls are TRBV4-3 and TRBJ1-6; possible D gene TRBD1, 6 bases. This CDR3 comprises 19 residues. CDR1 is LGHNA, CDR2 YSLEER, per germline. Deletions cut 0 bases from V and 0 bases from J, with 15 bases between. The CDR3: CASSQDFDRSSSYNSPLHF. The CDR3 DNA is TGCGCCAGCAGCCAAGATTTTGACAGGTCAAGCTCCTATAATTCACCCCTCCACTTT.

The CDR3 loop reads CASTVDWTGLSTGANVLTF. CDR3 sequence (DNA): TGTGCCAGCACCGTAGACTGGACAGGACTCTCCACTGGGGCCAACGTCCTGACTTTC. J is TRBJ2-6 and V is TRBV6-5, with 7 bases matching TRBD1. The CDR3 has 19 amino acids. The junction had 17 bases not matched to a gene; V was cut back by 7 bases and J by 2 bases. Germline CDR1 and CDR2: MNHEY and SVGAGI.

The chain employs TRBV10-3 and TRBJ2-3; a weak D match, TRBD1 (5 bases). The germline CDR1 and CDR2 sequences are ENHRY and SYGVKD. With 6 bases removed from V and 1 base from J, the gap between germline ends came to 11 bases. The length of the CDR3 is 14 residues. Here the CDR3 DNA reads TGTGCCATCAGGGAAGACAGACGCACAGATACGCAGTATTTT. Translating gives CAIREDRRTDTQYF.

In this sample, this clonotype turned up a few times. This chain uses TRBV10-3 with TRBJ2-1, with 7 bases aligning to TRBD1. CDR1 and CDR2 from the germline V gene are ENHRY and SYGVKD. The CDR3 runs to 13 residues. V was clipped by 6 bases and J by 5 bases; unmatched bases: 4. The CDR3 loop is CAISRDRNNEQFF. The DNA of the CDR3 is TGTGCCATCAGCCGGGACAGAAACAATGAGCAGTTCTTC.

CDR3 DNA: TGTGCCAGTACCCCGGGACTAGCGGCCATTGGAGGGTACAATGAGCAGTTCTTC. Amino acid sequence: CASTPGLAAIGGYNEQFF. V usage is TRBV19 and J usage is TRBJ2-1, with 11 bases that match TRBD2. J gave up 4 bases and V 7 bases, and 15 bases lay outside the gene matches. From germline, CDR1 is LNHDA and CDR2 SQIVND (reference sequence). This CDR3 region has 18 residues.